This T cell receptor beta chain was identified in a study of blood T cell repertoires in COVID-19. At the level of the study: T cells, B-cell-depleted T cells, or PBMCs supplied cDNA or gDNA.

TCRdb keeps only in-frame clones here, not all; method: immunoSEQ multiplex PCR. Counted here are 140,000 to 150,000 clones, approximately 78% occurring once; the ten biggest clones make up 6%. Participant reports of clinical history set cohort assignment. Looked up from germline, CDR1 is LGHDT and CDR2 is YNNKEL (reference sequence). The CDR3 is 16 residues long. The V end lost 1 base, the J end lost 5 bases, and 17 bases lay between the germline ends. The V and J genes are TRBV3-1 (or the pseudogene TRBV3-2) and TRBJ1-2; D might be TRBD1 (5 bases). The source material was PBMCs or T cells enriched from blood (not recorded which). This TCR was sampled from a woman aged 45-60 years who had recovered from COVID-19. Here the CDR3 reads CASSQAGGISQYGYTF. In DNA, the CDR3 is TGTGCCAGCAGCCAAGCGGGGGGAATTAGCCAATATGGCTACACCTTC.